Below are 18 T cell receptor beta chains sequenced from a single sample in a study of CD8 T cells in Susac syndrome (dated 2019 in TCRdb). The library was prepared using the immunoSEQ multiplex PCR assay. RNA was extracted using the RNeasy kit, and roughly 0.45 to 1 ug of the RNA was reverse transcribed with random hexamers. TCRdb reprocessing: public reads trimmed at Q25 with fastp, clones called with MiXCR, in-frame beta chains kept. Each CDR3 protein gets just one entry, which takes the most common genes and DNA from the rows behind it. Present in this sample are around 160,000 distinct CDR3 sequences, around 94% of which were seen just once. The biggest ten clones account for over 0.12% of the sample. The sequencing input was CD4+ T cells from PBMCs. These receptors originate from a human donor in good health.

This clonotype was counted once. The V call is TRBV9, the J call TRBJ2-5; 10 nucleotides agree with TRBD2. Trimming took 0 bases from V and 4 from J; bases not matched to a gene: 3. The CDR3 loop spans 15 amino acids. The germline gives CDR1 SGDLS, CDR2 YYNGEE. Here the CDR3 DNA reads TGTGCCAGCAGCGTAGGAGCGGGGGGGCCAGAGACCCAGTACTTC. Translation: CASSVGAGGPETQYF. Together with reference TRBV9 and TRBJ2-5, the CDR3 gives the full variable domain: DSGVTQTPKHLITATGQRVTLRCSPRSGDLSVYWYQQSLDQGLQFLIQYYNGEERAKGNILERFSAQQFPDLHSELNLSSLELGDSALYFCASSVGAGGPETQYFGPGTRLLVL.

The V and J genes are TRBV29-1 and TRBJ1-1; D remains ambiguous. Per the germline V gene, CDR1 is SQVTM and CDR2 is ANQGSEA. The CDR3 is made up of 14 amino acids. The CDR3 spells CSVGPRQVNTEAFF. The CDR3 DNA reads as TGCAGTGTAGGCCCCCGTCAAGTGAACACTGAAGCTTTCTTT.

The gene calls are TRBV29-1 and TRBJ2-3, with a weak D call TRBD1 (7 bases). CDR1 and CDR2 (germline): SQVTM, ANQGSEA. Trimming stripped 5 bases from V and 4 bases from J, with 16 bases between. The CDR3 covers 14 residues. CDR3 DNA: TGCAGCGTTATGGGGGGCCAGGGGGCAGATACGCAGTATTTT. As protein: CSVMGGQGADTQYF.

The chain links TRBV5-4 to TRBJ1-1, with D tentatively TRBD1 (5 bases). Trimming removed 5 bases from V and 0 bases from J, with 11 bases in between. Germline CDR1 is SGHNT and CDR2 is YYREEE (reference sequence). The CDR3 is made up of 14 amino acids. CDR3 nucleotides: TGTGCCAGCAGTAGCAGGGCTATGAACACTGAAGCTTTCTTT. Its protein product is CASSSRAMNTEAFF.

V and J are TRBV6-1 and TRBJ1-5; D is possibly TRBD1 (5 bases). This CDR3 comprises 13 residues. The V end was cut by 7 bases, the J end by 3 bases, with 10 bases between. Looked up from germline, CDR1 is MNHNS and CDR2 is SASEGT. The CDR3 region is CASNPGLNQPQHF. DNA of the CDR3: TGTGCCAGCAATCCGGGACTCAATCAGCCCCAGCATTTT.

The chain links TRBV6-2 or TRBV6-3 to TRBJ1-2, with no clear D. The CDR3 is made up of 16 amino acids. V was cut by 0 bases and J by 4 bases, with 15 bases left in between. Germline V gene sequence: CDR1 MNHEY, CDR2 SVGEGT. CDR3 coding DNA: TGTGCCAGCAGTTACTCGATTGGGATGCTGGGCTATGGCTACACCTTC. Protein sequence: CASSYSIGMLGYGYTF.

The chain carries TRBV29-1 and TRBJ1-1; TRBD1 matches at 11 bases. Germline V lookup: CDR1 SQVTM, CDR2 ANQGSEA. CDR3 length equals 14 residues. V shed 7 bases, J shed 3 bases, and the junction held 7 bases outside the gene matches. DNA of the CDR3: TGCAGCGCCGGGACAGGGGGACTGGACACTGAAGCTTTCTTT. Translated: CSAGTGGLDTEAFF.

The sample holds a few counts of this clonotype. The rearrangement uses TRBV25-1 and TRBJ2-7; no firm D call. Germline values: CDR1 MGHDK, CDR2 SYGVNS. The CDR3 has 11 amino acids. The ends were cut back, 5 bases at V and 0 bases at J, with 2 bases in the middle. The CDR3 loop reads CASSTSYEQYF. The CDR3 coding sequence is TGTGCCAGCAGTACCTCCTACGAGCAGTACTTC.

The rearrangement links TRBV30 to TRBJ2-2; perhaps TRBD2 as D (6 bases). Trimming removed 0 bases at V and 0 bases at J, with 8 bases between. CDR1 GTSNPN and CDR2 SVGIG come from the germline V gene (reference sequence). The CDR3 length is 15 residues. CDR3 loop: CAWSVGTSNTGELFF. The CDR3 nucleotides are TGTGCCTGGAGTGTGGGGACTTCGAACACCGGGGAGCTGTTTTTT.

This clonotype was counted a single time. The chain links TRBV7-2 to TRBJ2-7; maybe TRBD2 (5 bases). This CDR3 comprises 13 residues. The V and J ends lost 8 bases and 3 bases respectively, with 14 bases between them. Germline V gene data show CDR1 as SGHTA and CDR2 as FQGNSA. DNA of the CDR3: TGTGCCAGCGGTGGCGGGCCAAGCTACGAGCAGTACTTC. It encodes CASGGGPSYEQYF.

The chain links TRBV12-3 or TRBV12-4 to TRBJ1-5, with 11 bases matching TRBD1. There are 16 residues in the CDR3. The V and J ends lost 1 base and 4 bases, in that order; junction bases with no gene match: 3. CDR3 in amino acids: CASSLGTGGNNQPQHF. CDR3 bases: TGTGCCAGCAGTTTAGGGACAGGGGGCAATAATCAGCCCCAGCATTTT.

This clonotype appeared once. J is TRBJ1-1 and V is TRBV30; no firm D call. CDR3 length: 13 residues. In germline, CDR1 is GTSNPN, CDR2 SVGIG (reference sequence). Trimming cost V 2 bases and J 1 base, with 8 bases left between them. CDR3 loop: CAWSKRQNTEAFF. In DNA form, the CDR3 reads TGTGCCTGGAGTAAAAGACAGAACACTGAAGCTTTCTTT.

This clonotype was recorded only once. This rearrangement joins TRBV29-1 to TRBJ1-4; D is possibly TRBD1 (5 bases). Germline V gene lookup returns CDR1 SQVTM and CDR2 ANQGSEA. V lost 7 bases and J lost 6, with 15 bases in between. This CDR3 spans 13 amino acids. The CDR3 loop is CSGTLGTDEKLFF. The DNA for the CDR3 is TGCAGCGGGACCCTCGGGACCGATGAAAAACTGTTTTTT.

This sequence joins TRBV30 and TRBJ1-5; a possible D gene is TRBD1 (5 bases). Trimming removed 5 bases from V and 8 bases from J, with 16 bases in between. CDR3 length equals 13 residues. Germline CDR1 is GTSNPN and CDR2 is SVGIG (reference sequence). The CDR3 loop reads CAWADQGEKPQHF. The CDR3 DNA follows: TGTGCCTGGGCCGACCAGGGAGAGAAGCCCCAGCATTTT.

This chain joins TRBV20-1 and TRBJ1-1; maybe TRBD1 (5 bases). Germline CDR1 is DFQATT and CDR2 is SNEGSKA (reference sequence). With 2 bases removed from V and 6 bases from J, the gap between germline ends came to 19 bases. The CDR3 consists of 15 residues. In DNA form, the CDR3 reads TGCAGTGCTAGAATCCCGGGACGGCCGGCGGCTGAAGCTTTCTTT. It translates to CSARIPGRPAAEAFF.

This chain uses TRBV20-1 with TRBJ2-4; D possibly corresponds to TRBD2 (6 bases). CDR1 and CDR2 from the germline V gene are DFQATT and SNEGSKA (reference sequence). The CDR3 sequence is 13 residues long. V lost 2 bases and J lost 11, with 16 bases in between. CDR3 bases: TGCAGTGCTAGACCTACTGACGGGACTTTTCAGTACTTC. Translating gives CSARPTDGTFQYF.

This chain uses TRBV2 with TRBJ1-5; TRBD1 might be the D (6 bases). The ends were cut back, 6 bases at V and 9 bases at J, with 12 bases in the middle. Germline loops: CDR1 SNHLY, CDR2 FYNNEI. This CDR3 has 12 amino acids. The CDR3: CASSSTGGPQHF. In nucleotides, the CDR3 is TGTGCCAGCAGCTCGACAGGCGGGCCCCAGCATTTT.

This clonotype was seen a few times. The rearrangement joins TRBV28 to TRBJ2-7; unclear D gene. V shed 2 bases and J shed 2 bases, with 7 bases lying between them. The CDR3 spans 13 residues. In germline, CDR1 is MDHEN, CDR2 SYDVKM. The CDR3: CASSLLGAYEQYF. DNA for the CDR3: TGTGCCAGCAGTTTACTAGGCGCCTACGAGCAGTACTTC.